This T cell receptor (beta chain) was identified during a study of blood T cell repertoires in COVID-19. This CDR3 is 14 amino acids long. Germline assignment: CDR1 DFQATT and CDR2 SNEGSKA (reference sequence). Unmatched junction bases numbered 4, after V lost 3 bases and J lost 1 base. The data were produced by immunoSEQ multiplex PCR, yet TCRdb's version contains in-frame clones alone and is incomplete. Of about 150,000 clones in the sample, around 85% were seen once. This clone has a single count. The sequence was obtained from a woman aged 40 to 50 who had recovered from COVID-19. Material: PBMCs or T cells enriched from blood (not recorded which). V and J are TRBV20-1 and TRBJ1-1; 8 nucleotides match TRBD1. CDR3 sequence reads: CSASRDRTNTEAFF. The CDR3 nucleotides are TGCAGTGCTAGTAGGGACAGGACGAACACTGAAGCTTTCTTT.